What follows are 22 T cell receptor beta chains derived from one specimen sequenced in a study of PD-L1 blockade in urothelial cancer. Repertoires were generated with immunoSEQ multiplex PCR, while TCRdb's copy carries only in-frame clones and drops some. Altogether 100,000 to 150,000 clones are present, 86% being singletons, with the ten largest covering roughly 2.6%. The time point is: peripheral blood 6 weeks after treatment start. Here the sequenced sample was PBMCs, taken around atezolizumab (anti-PD-L1) treatment. All receptors come from a man aged 45-65 years with urothelial cancer.

The CDR3 bases are TGTGCCAGTAGTATTCCGGCGGATCGCAATTCACCCCTCCACTTT. It codes for CASSIPADRNSPLHF. The chain links TRBV19 to TRBJ1-6; no clear D. CDR1 is LNHDA and CDR2 is SQIVND in the germline V gene (reference sequence). The V and J ends lost 3 bases and 7 bases respectively, with 13 bases between them. The CDR3 spans 15 residues.

This rearrangement joins TRBV15 to TRBJ2-3; D call uncertain. The ends were cut back, 0 bases at V and 6 bases at J, with 16 bases in the middle. The CDR3 extends over 16 amino acids. Germline loops: CDR1 LNHNV, CDR2 YYDKDF (reference sequence). CDR3 nucleotides: TGTGCCACCAGCAGAGATTCATACCGAGCGTCCGATACGCAGTATTTT. Protein: CATSRDSYRASDTQYF.

The gene calls are TRBV28 and TRBJ2-7; D is perhaps TRBD1 (6 bases). The CDR3 covers 17 residues. The V end was cut by 2 bases, the J end by 0 bases, with 17 bases between. Germline V gene sequence: CDR1 MDHEN, CDR2 SYDVKM. CDR3 DNA sequence: TGTGCCAGCAGTTTACACAGACAGGTATATAGCTCCTACGAGCAGTACTTC. Translating gives CASSLHRQVYSSYEQYF.

V and J are TRBV7-9 and TRBJ2-1; tentatively, D is TRBD1 (6 bases). Germline V CDR1 and CDR2: SEHNR, FQNEAQ (reference sequence). Trimming removed 7 bases from V and 7 bases from J, with 14 bases in between. This CDR3 is built from 13 residues. In nucleotides, the CDR3 is TGTGCCAGCATGGGGGCCGCGTTAAATGAGCAGTTCTTC. Protein: CASMGAALNEQFF.

This rearrangement joins TRBV6-5 to TRBJ1-6, with D unresolved. This CDR3 comprises 14 residues. CDR1 and CDR2 (germline): MNHEY, SVGAGI. V dropped 6 bases and J dropped 9 bases, with 15 bases sitting between them. CDR3 sequence (DNA): TGTGCCAGCAGCCAGCGCAGTACGCGTTCACCCCTCCACTTT. Its translation: CASSQRSTRSPLHF.

The CDR3: CASSSQGASTEAFF. Written as DNA, the CDR3 is TGTGCCAGTAGTTCACAGGGGGCGTCTACTGAAGCTTTCTTT. This sequence joins TRBV19 and TRBJ1-1; 9 nucleotides match TRBD1. Per germline, CDR1 LNHDA and CDR2 SQIVND (reference sequence). The CDR3 totals 14 residues. With 5 bases clipped from V and 5 bases from J, the junction kept 6 bases outside the gene matches.

The V call is TRBV9, the J call TRBJ2-7; 8 bases map to TRBD1. There are 14 residues in the CDR3. Germline loops: CDR1 SGDLS, CDR2 YYNGEE. The ends lost 4 bases at V and 1 base at J; junction bases unmatched: 4. The CDR3 loop is CASSQGASSYEQYF. CDR3 DNA sequence: TGTGCCAGCAGCCAGGGGGCGAGTTCCTACGAGCAGTACTTC.

In this sample, this clone turned up once. The genes are TRBV20-1 and TRBJ1-1; D gene uncertain. The V gene lost 7 bases and the J gene lost 7 bases, with 4 bases spanning the gap. This CDR3 region has 8 residues. The germline V gene has CDR1 DFQATT and CDR2 SNEGSKA (reference sequence). Written as DNA, the CDR3 is TGCAGTGTCTTTGAAGCTTTCTTT. The encoded protein is CSVFEAFF.

V gene TRBV5-1 combines with J gene TRBJ2-7; D possibly corresponds to TRBD1 (7 bases). V was shortened by 7 bases and J by 6 bases, with 17 bases between the two germline ends. Germline assignment: CDR1 SGHRS and CDR2 YFSETQ. The length of the CDR3 is 13 residues. CDR3 region: CASGPGGTAEQYF. The CDR3 DNA follows: TGCGCCAGCGGTCCCGGCGGGACAGCCGAGCAGTACTTC.

This clone came up a few times. This chain uses TRBV7-9 with TRBJ2-1; TRBD2 matches 9 bases. The germline CDR1 and CDR2 sequences are SEHNR and FQNEAQ (reference sequence). This CDR3 has 15 residues. Unmatched junction bases numbered 3, after V lost 3 bases and J lost 3 bases. The CDR3 here is CASSLNSGSYNEQFF. The CDR3 DNA follows: TGTGCCAGCAGCTTGAATAGCGGGAGCTACAATGAGCAGTTCTTC.

The genes are TRBV7-9 and TRBJ2-3; D possibly corresponds to TRBD2 (5 bases). Trimming cost V 8 bases and J 6 bases, with 9 bases left between them. The germline gives CDR1 SEHNR, CDR2 FQNEAQ (reference sequence). The CDR3 extends over 11 amino acids. CDR3 loop: CASRRLDTQYF. In DNA, the CDR3 is TGTGCCAGCCGGAGGTTGGATACGCAGTATTTT.

The chain recombines TRBV9 with TRBJ1-3; no clear D. Germline CDR1 and CDR2: SGDLS and YYNGEE. The CDR3 runs 15 residues. V was shortened by 1 base and J by 2 bases, with 10 bases between the two germline ends. CDR3: CASSVNGGPGNTIYF. CDR3 DNA: TGTGCCAGCAGCGTAAACGGAGGGCCTGGAAACACCATATATTTT.

The chain joins TRBV10-1 to TRBJ2-3; D ambiguous. V was trimmed by 3 bases and J by 2 bases, leaving 3 bases between them. The V gene's germline CDR1 is WNHNN and CDR2 SYGVQD (reference sequence). The CDR3 runs to 12 residues. The CDR3 reads CASSDNTDTQYF. Here the CDR3 DNA reads TGCGCCAGCAGTGACAACACAGATACGCAGTATTTT.

The rearrangement joins TRBV7-2 to TRBJ2-7, with 8 bases that match TRBD2. The CDR3 spans 15 residues. The V and J ends lost 6 bases and 1 base, in that order; junction bases with no gene match: 8. The V gene's germline CDR1 is SGHTA and CDR2 FQGNSA. The CDR3 here is CASRTRSGSSYEQYF. In DNA form, the CDR3 reads TGTGCCAGCAGGACACGGAGCGGGAGTTCCTACGAGCAGTACTTC.

The chain employs TRBV5-4 and TRBJ2-1; TRBD1 matches at 8 bases. The V gene end was trimmed by 4 bases and the J gene end by 8 bases; junction bases not matched to a gene: 8. CDR3 length: 14 residues. Germline CDR1 SGHNT, CDR2 YYREEE (reference sequence). CDR3 loop: CASSVRQGNDEQFF. CDR3 in DNA: TGTGCCAGCAGCGTCCGACAGGGGAACGATGAGCAGTTCTTC.

This clone appeared once. V and J are TRBV27 and TRBJ2-2; TRBD1 matches at 7 bases. Germline loops: CDR1 MNHEY, CDR2 SMNVEV (reference sequence). The V segment lost 1 base and the J segment 4 bases; nucleotides outside the gene matches: 6. The CDR3 is made up of 16 amino acids. The CDR3 region has the DNA TGTGCCAGCAGTTTATACGACAGGGCTGGCACCGGGGAGCTGTTTTTT. Its translation is CASSLYDRAGTGELFF.

In this sample, this clone turned up a few times. The gene calls are TRBV7-8 and TRBJ1-1; TRBD1 matches at 9 bases. Unmatched junction bases numbered 1, after V lost 1 base and J lost 1 base. The CDR3 is 15 residues long. CDR1 SGHVS and CDR2 FQNEAQ come from the germline V gene. This CDR3 reads CASSLDRGRNTEAFF. In nucleotides, the CDR3 is TGTGCCAGCAGCTTAGACAGGGGGCGGAACACTGAAGCTTTCTTT.

The chain employs TRBV13 and TRBJ2-1; TRBD2 agrees at 10 bases. The CDR3 contains 16 residues. The V segment lost 5 bases and the J segment 1 base; nucleotides outside the gene matches: 5. The germline V gene has CDR1 PRHDT and CDR2 FYEKMQ (reference sequence). DNA of the CDR3: TGTGCCAGCAGCACGACTAGCGGGTATTCCTACAATGAGCAGTTCTTC. This codes for CASSTTSGYSYNEQFF.

This clone was observed a single time. The chain carries TRBV28 and TRBJ2-5; the match to TRBD2 covers 13 bases. Germline V gene data show CDR1 as MDHEN and CDR2 as SYDVKM. There are 16 residues in the CDR3. After removal of 6 bases from V and 5 bases from J, the junction contained 9 bases not matched to a gene. CDR3 sequence (DNA): TGTGCCAGCAGACGGACTAGCGGGAGCTTCGAGGAGACCCAGTACTTC. Its protein product is CASRRTSGSFEETQYF. Using reference TRBV28 and TRBJ2-5 for the parts outside the CDR3, the full variable domain is DVKVTQSSRYLVKRTGEKVFLECVQDMDHENMFWYRQDPGLGLRLIYFSYDVKMKEKGDIPEGYSVSREKKERFSLILESASTNQTSMYLCASRRTSGSFEETQYFGPGTRLLVL.

The chain joins TRBV7-3 to TRBJ2-1; the D gene is possibly TRBD2 (5 bases). The CDR3 is 15 amino acids. The germline V and J ends were trimmed by 5 bases and 4 bases, with 15 bases remaining between them. Per the germline V gene, CDR1 is SGHTA and CDR2 is FQGTGA. Here the CDR3 reads CASSRVRGLYNEQFF. In nucleotides, the CDR3 is TGTGCCAGCAGCCGAGTCCGGGGTTTATACAATGAGCAGTTCTTC.

This clone was recorded once. This sequence joins TRBV4-1 and TRBJ2-7; 8 bases align to TRBD2. Germline-derived CDR1 and CDR2 are MGHRA and YSYEKL. The J segment lost 4 bases and the V segment lost 0 bases, leaving 5 bases of the junction unmatched. The CDR3 has 15 amino acids. CDR3 sequence reads: CASSQEPSGLYEQYF. In DNA, the CDR3 is TGCGCCAGCAGCCAAGAGCCTAGCGGGCTATACGAGCAGTACTTC.

This chain links TRBV5-1 with TRBJ2-7; 11 nucleotides line up with TRBD2. Trimming cost V 0 bases and J 0 bases; bases outside gene matches: 8. CDR3 length equals 18 residues. Germline CDR1 reads SGHRS; CDR2 reads YFSETQ. CDR3 nucleotides: TGCGCCAGCAGCTTGGGATCTAGCGGGAGGCAAAGCTCCTACGAGCAGTACTTC. Amino acids: CASSLGSSGRQSSYEQYF.